Included here is one T cell receptor beta chain sequence, with context. The entry originates in a study of shared clonotypes between healthy human individuals. CD45RO-negative CD8 cells positively selected for CCR7 made up the naive population, which excluded terminally differentiated effector memory CD45RA+ cells. The sorted-subset replicate PCRs were given roughly 200 ng DNA, which is 25,000 to 35,000 T cell genomes. This table comes from immunoSEQ multiplex PCR, and its TCRdb copy is limited to in-frame clones, with some not included. The sample yields roughly 570,000 clones, roughly 98% seen once. The CDR3 loop spans 15 amino acids. Germline lookup yields CDR1 SGHNT and CDR2 YENEEA. V dropped 5 bases and J dropped 7 bases, with 21 bases sitting between them.

The source is a man under 40 in good health. The specimen was naive CD8+ T cells sorted from blood. The chain couples TRBV11-3 to TRBJ2-7; maybe TRBD2 (5 bases). CDR3: CASSPRSGTRAEQYF. The CDR3 DNA reads TGTGCCAGCAGCCCTCGTTCGGGAACCCGAGCGGAGCAGTACTTC.